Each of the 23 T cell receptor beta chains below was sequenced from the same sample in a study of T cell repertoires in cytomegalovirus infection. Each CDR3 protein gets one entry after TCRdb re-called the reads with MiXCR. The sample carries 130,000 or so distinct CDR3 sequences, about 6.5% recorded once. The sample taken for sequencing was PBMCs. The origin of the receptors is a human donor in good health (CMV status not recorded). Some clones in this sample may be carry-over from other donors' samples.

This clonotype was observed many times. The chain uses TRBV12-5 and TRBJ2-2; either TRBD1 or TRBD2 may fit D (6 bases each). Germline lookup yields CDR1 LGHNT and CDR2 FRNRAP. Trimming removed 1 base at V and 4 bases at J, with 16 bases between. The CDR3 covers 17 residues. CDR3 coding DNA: TGTGCTAGTGGTTTGGACCGGGGGCCCTCGATCACCGGGGAGCTGTTTTTT. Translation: CASGLDRGPSITGELFF. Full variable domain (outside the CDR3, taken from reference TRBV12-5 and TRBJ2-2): DARVTQTPRHKVTEMGQEVTMRCQPILGHNTVFWYRQTMMQGLELLAYFRNRAPLDDSGMPKDRFSAEMPDATLATLKIQPSEPRDSAVYFCASGLDRGPSITGELFFGEGSRLTVL.

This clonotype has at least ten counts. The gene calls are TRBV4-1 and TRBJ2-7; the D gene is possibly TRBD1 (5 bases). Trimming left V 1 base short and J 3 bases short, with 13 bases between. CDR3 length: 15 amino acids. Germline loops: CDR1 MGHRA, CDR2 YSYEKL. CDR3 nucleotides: TGCGCCAGCAGCCAAGGGGTCACAGGAGACTACGAGCAGTACTTC. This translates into CASSQGVTGDYEQYF.

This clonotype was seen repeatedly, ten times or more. The CDR3 region is CASSSFRVVETQYF. The CDR3, as DNA: TGTGCCAGCAGCTCGTTTAGGGTTGTGGAGACCCAGTACTTC. This sequence joins TRBV7-2 and TRBJ2-5; the D is unclear. From germline, CDR1 is SGHTA and CDR2 FQGNSA. Between the trimmed V and J ends, which lost 4 bases and 5 bases, there was a span of 14 bases. This CDR3 has 14 residues.

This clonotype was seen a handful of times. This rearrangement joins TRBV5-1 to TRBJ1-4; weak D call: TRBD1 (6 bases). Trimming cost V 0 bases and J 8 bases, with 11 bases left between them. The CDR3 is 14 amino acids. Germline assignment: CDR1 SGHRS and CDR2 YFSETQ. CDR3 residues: CASSLDRVQEKLFF. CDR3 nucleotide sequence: TGCGCCAGCAGCTTGGACAGGGTCCAAGAAAAACTGTTTTTT.

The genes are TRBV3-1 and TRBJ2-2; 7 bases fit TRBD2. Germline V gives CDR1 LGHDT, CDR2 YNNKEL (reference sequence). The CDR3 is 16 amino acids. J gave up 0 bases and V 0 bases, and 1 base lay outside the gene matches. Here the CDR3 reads CASSQDAGANTGELFF. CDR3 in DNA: TGTGCCAGCAGCCAAGATGCGGGGGCGAACACCGGGGAGCTGTTTTTT.

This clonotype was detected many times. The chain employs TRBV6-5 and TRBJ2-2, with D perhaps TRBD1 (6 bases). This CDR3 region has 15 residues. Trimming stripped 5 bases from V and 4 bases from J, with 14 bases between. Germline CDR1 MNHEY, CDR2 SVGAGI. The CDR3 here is CASSPPDRPTGELFF. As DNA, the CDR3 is TGTGCCAGCAGTCCTCCGGACAGACCCACCGGGGAGCTGTTTTTT.

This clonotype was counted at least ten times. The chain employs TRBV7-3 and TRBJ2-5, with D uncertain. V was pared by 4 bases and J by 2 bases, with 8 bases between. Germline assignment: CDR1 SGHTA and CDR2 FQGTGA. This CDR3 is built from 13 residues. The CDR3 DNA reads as TGTGCCAGCAGCTGGGCAGCACAAGAGACCCAGTACTTC. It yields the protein CASSWAAQETQYF.

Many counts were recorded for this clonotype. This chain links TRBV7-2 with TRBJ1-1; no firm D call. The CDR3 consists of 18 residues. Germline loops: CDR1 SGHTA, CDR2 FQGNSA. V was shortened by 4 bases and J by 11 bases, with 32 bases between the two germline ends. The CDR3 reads CASSSDFAGLGRSIEAFF. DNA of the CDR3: TGTGCCAGCAGCTCAGATTTCGCGGGTCTGGGCAGGTCGATTGAGGCTTTCTTT.

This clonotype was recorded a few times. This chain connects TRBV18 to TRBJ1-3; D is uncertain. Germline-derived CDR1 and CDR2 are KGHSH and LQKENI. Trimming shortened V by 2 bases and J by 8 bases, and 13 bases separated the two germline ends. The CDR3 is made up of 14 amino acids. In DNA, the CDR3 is TGTGCCAGCTCACCAACCATCGGCGGGGACACCATATATTTT. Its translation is CASSPTIGGDTIYF.

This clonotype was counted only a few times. The CDR3 sequence: CASSQEAFTNTGELFF. CDR3 nucleotides: TGTGCCAGCAGCCAAGAGGCCTTTACGAACACCGGGGAGCTGTTTTTT. This rearrangement joins TRBV14 to TRBJ2-2; D unresolved. The length of the CDR3 is 16 residues. The germline V gene has CDR1 SGHDN and CDR2 FVKESK. The V gene lost 0 bases and the J gene lost 0 bases, with 8 bases spanning the gap.

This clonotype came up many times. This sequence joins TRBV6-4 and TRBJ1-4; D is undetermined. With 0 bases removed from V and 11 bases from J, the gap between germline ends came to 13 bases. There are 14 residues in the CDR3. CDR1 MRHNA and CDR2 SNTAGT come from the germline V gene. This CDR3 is CASSDSRATEKLFF. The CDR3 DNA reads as TGTGCCAGCAGTGACTCGAGGGCGACGGAGAAACTGTTTTTT.

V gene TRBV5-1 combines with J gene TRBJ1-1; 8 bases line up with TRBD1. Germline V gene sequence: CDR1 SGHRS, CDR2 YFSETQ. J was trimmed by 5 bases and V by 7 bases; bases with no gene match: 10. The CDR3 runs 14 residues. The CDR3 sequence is CASRTDRGRTEAFF. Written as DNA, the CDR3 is TGCGCCAGCCGAACCGACAGGGGAAGGACTGAAGCTTTCTTT.

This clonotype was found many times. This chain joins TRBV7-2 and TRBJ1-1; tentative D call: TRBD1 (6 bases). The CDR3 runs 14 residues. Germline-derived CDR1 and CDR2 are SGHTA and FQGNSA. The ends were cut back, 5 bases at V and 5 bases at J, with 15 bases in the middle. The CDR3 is CASSLHRAGTEAFF. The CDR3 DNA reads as TGTGCCAGCAGCCTACACAGGGCGGGGACTGAAGCTTTCTTT.

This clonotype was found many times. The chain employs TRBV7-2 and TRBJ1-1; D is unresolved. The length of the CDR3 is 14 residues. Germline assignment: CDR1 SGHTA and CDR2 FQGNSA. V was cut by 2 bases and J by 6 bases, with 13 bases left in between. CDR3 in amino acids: CASSLFKGSSEAFF. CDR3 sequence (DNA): TGTGCCAGCAGCTTATTCAAGGGAAGCTCTGAAGCTTTCTTT.

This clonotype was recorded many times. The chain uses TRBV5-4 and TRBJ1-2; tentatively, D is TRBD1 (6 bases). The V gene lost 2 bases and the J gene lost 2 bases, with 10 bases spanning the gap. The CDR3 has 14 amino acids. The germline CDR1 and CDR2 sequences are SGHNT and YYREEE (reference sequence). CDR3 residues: CASSFPGQNYGYTF. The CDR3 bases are TGTGCCAGCAGCTTCCCGGGACAAAACTATGGCTACACCTTC. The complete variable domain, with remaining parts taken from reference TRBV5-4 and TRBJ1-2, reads ETGVTQSPTHLIKTRGQQVTLRCSSQSGHNTVSWYQQALGQGPQFIFQYYREEENGRGNFPPRFSGLQFPNYSSELNVNALELDDSALYLCASSFPGQNYGYTFGSGTRLTVV.

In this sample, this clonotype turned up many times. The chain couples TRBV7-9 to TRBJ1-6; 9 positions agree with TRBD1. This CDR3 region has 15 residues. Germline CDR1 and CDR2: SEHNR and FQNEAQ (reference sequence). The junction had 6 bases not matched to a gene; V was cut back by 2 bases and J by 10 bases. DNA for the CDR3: TGTGCCAGCAGCTTAACTACAGGGGGCCGGTCACCCCTCCACTTT. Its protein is CASSLTTGGRSPLHF.

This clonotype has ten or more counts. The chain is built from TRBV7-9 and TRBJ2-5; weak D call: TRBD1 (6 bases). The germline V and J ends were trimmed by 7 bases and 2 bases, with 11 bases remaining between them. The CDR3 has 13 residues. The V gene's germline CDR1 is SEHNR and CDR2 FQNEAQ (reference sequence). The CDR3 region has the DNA TGTGCCAGCATTCCCCAGGGGCAAGAGACCCAGTACTTC. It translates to CASIPQGQETQYF. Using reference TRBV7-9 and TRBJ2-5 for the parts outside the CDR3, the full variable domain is DTGVSQNPRHKITKRGQNVTFRCDPISEHNRLYWYRQTLGQGPEFLTYFQNEAQLEKSRLLSDRFSAERPKGSFSTLEIQRTEQGDSAMYLCASIPQGQETQYFGPGTRLLVL.

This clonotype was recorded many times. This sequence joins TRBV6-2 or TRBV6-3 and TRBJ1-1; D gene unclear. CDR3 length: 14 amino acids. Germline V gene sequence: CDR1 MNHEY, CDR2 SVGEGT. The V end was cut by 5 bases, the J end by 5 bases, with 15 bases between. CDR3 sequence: CASSLDGVITEAFF. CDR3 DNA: TGTGCCAGCAGTCTCGACGGGGTTATAACTGAAGCTTTCTTT.

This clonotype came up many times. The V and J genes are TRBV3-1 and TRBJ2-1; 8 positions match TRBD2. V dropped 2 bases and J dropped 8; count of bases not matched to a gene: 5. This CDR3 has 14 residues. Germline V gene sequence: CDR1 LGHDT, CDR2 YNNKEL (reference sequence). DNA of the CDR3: TGTGCCAGCAGCCAACCAGCCGGGAGGGATGAGCAGTTCTTC. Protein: CASSQPAGRDEQFF.

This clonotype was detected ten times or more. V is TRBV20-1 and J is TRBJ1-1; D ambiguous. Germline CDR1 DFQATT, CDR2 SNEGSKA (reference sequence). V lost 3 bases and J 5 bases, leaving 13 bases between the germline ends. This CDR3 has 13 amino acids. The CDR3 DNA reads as TGCAGTGCTAGTGAAGGGCTCGGGACTGAAGCTTTCTTT. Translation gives CSASEGLGTEAFF.

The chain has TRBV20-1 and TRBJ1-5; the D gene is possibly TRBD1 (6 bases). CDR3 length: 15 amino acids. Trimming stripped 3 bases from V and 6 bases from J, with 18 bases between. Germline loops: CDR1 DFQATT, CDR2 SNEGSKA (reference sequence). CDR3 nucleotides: TGCAGTGCTAGGAAAACAGGACAGAGCGGTCAGCCCCAGCATTTT. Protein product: CSARKTGQSGQPQHF.

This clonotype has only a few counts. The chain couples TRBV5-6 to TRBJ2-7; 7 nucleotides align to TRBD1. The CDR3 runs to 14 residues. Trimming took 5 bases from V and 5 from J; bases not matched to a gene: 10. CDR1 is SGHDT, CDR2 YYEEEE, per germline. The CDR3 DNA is TGTGCCAGCAGAAGTGAAGGGGGCGAAAACGAGCAGTACTTC. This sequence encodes CASRSEGGENEQYF.

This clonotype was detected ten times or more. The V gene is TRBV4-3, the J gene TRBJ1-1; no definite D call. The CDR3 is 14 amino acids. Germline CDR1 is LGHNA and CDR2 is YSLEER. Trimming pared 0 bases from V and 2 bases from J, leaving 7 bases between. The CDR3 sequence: CASSQDSVNTEAFF. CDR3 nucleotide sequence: TGCGCCAGCAGCCAAGATTCGGTAAACACTGAAGCTTTCTTT.